This TCR beta chain derives from a study of cytomegalovirus exposure and HLA in healthy donors. The study ran its PCR with 60 Vbeta and 13 Jbeta primers. Sequencing used immunoSEQ multiplex PCR; TCRdb keeps in-frame clones, though not all of them. Of approximately 150,000 clones listed, more than 65% were seen once; the top ten hold approximately 6%. About this clone itself: The target antigen is unknown.

Study-wide findings and caveats: Analysis performed later showed TCR beta chains linked to HLA being more clonally expanded than equally common others. By a later analysis, the bulk of CMV-associated TCR beta chains appeared HLA-restricted.

Germline V gene data show CDR1 as SGHRS and CDR2 as YFSETQ. Trimming shortened V by 4 bases and J by 1 base, and 11 bases separated the two germline ends. This CDR3 region has 15 residues. The TCR was taken from a man aged 45-60 years in good health and CMV-seropositive. The material sequenced was PBMCs. This chain uses TRBV5-1 with TRBJ1-4; D gene ambiguous. The CDR3, as DNA: TGCGCCAGCAGCCCGATCCCGGGAACTAATGAAAAACTGTTTTTT. This encodes CASSPIPGTNEKLFF.